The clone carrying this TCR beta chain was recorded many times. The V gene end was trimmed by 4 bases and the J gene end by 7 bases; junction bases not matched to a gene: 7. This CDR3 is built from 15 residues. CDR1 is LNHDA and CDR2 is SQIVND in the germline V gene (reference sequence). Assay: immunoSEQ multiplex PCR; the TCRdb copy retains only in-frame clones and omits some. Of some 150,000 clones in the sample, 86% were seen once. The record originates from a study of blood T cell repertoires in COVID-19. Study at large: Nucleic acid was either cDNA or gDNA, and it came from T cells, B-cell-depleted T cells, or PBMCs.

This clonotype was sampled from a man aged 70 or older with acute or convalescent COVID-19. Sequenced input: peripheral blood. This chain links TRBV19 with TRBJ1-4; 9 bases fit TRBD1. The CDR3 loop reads CASSTQGAWSEKLFF. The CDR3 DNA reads TGTGCCAGTAGTACACAGGGGGCCTGGAGTGAAAAACTGTTTTTT.